These 2 T cell receptor beta chains share one sample of origin, sequenced in a study of chronic HIV infection and antiretroviral therapy. TCRdb ran MiXCR on the 5' RACE reads and lists one entry per CDR3 protein. The sample has about 38,000 distinct CDR3 sequences, roughly 8.8% seen once; the top ten hold 2.5% to 3.5%. Sequencing was performed on peripheral blood. The receptor source for this set is an adult who had HIV and had not received antiretroviral therapy, or was an uninfected healthy control (not recorded which).

Ten or more counts support this clonotype. J is TRBJ2-3 and V is TRBV7-2; no firm D call. The CDR3 is made up of 15 amino acids. Germline loops: CDR1 SGHTA, CDR2 FQGNSA. V was shortened by 2 bases and J by 2 bases, with 11 bases between the two germline ends. CDR3 sequence: CASSLSPSPTDTQYF. DNA of the CDR3: TGTGCCAGCAGCTTAAGTCCCAGCCCCACAGATACGCAGTATTTT. Based on the CDR3 plus reference TRBV7-2 and TRBJ2-3, the full variable domain is GAGVSQSPSNKVTEKGKDVELRCDPISGHTALYWYRQSLGQGLEFLIYFQGNSAPDKSGLPSDRFSAERTGGSVSTLTIQRTQQEDSAVYLCASSLSPSPTDTQYFGPGTRLTVL.

This clonotype was seen ten or more times. The chain is built from TRBV28 and TRBJ2-7; the match to TRBD1 covers 8 bases. The trim removed 5 bases at V and 0 bases at J, leaving 6 bases unmatched. The CDR3 covers 15 residues. Per germline, CDR1 MDHEN and CDR2 SYDVKM. The CDR3 nucleotides read TGTGCCAGCAGTGCGGACAGGGCGAGCTCCTACGAGCAGTACTTC. It yields the protein CASSADRASSYEQYF.